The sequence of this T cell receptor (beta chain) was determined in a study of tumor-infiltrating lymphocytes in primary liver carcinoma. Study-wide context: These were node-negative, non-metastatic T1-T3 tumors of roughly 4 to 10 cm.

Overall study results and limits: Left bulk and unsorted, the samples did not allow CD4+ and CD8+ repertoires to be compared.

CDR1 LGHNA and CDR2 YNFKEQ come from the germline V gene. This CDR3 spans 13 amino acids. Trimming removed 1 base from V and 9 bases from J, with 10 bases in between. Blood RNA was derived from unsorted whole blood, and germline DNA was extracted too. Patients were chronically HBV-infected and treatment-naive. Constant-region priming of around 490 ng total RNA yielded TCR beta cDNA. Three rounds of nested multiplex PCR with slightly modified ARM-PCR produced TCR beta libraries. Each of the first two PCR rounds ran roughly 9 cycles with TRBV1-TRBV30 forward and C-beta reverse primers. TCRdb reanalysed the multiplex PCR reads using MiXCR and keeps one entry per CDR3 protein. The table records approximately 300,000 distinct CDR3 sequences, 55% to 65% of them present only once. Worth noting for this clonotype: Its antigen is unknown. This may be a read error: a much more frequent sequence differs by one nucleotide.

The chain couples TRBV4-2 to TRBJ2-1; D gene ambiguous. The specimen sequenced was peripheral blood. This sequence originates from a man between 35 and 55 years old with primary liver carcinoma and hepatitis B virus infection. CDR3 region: CASSQGTVVEQFF. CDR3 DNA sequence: TGTGCCAGCAGCCAAGGGACGGTAGTTGAGCAGTTCTTC.